The clone carrying this T cell receptor (beta chain) was seen just once. These data come from a study of T cell changes during pregnancy in multiple sclerosis. The CDR3 loop spans 15 amino acids. Per the germline V gene, CDR1 is MNHEY and CDR2 is SVGAGI. V dropped 2 bases and J dropped 0 bases, with 8 bases sitting between them. Measured with immunoSEQ multiplex PCR; TCRdb has only the in-frame clones, and not every one. The sample includes tens of thousands of clones, 91% of them seen just once. The rearrangement joins TRBV6-5 to TRBJ1-5, with D unclear. This receptor was identified in a female donor in good health, enrolled as a control in a pregnancy study. Sequences were derived from CD4+ T cells from peripheral blood mononuclear cells, sampled after pregnancy. The CDR3 here is CASSYAKHSNQPQHF. Here the CDR3 DNA reads TGTGCCAGCAGTTACGCCAAGCATAGCAATCAGCCCCAGCATTTT.